Presented here are 2 T cell receptor beta chains from one specimen sequenced in a study of vaccination and CD4 T cells after COVID-19. These TCRs are of unknown antigen specificity. Treatment noted: roughly 11-day PBMC culture with coronavirus spike peptide pools or control peptides (ViraFEST assay). Oncomine TCR Beta short-read sequencing was applied to DNA from cultured CD4+ T cells. From the PCR reads, TCRdb called clonotypes with MiXCR, one entry per CDR3 protein. The table records fewer than 10,000 distinct CDR3 sequences, around 37% of them present only once. Sequencing was done on a sample of CD4+ T cells from blood, cultured in vitro. Receptors originate from a human donor who had recovered from COVID-19.

The chain carries TRBV20-1 and TRBJ2-7; TRBD1 matches at 7 bases. From germline, CDR1 is DFQATT and CDR2 SNEGSKA (reference sequence). The length of the CDR3 is 14 residues. The CDR3 loop reads CSVRNRDRTYEQYF. CDR3 DNA sequence: TGCAGCGTTCGGAACCGGGACAGAACTTACGAGCAGTACTTC.

The rearrangement joins TRBV5-1 to TRBJ2-1; 9 positions match TRBD1. The CDR3 runs 19 residues. Germline V gene sequence: CDR1 SGHRS, CDR2 YFSETQ. V shed 4 bases, J shed 1 base, and the junction held 15 bases outside the gene matches. CDR3 sequence: CASSTPGGQGRGSYNEQFF. The CDR3 DNA reads as TGCGCCAGCAGCACCCCGGGGGGACAGGGAAGGGGGTCCTACAATGAGCAGTTCTTC.